These 8 T cell receptor beta chains were sequenced from one sample in a study of CXCR3-negative and CXCR3-positive naive CD8 T cells. Study observations and caveats: TRB CDR3 hydrophobicity was greater in CXCR3-positive naive cells than in CXCR3-negative naive cells.

Each TRB cDNA library was prepared by 5' RACE (with UMI labels). TCRdb reprocessed the 5' RACE reads and reports one entry per CDR3 protein, with no DNA. The sample's table shows roughly 140,000 distinct CDR3 sequences. These receptors have no known antigen. The sample consisted of naive CXCR3+ CD8+ T cells from blood. Documented subset: CD45RO-CCR7+CD27+CD95- naive CD8+ T cells expressing CXCR3 (TNR3+). The receptors originated from a human donor in good health. Some clones in this sample may be carry-over from other donors' samples.

This chain uses TRBV7-9 with TRBJ2-5; TCRdb lists TRBD1, though no DNA is available to test this call. This CDR3 spans 15 amino acids. From germline, CDR1 is SEHNR and CDR2 FQNEAQ (reference sequence). The CDR3 region is CASSPWTGGAGFQYF.

The J gene is TRBJ2-7, the V gene TRBV7-2; TCRdb's D gene call, TRBD1, goes unchecked for lack of DNA. CDR1 is SGHTA and CDR2 is FQGNSA in the germline V gene. The CDR3 covers 14 residues. CDR3: CASSFFGTPYEQYF.

The V gene is TRBV28, the J gene TRBJ1-2; TCRdb proposes TRBD1, but this gene call is untestable without DNA. The germline gives CDR1 MDHEN, CDR2 SYDVKM. The CDR3 runs to 15 residues. CDR3 amino acids: CASSLSGTGNYGYTF.

The CDR3 reads CASRKRQGYYEQYF. The chain links TRBV28 to TRBJ2-7; TCRdb's D call of TRBD1 is untestable without DNA. Germline V gene lookup returns CDR1 MDHEN and CDR2 SYDVKM. This CDR3 contains 14 residues.

The chain employs TRBV5-5 and TRBJ2-1; the D gene TCRdb calls, TRBD1, cannot be checked with no DNA. Germline lookup yields CDR1 SGHKS and CDR2 YYEKEE (reference sequence). The CDR3 spans 15 residues. CDR3 sequence: CASSLTGGVYNEQFF.

The CDR3: CASSPATGNEQFF. The chain is built from TRBV5-1 and TRBJ2-1; the D call from TCRdb, TRBD1, cannot be confirmed without DNA. The CDR3 covers 13 residues. Germline V gene lookup returns CDR1 SGHRS and CDR2 YFSETQ.

This chain joins TRBV27 and TRBJ2-1; TCRdb proposes TRBD2, but this gene call is untestable without DNA. Germline V lookup: CDR1 MNHEY, CDR2 SMNVEV (reference sequence). The CDR3 loop spans 15 amino acids. This CDR3 is CASGGTPLSYNEQFF.

The chain has TRBV29-1 and TRBJ2-5; TCRdb proposes TRBD1, but this gene call is untestable without DNA. CDR3 length: 14 residues. CDR1 and CDR2 (germline): SQVTM, ANQGSEA. CDR3 residues: CSVDRDRYQETQYF.